The T cell receptor (beta chain) under discussion was sequenced for a study of T cell responses to AZD1222 COVID-19 vaccine. Findings and limits, study-wide: Clonal diversity was possibly underestimated; the donors were predominantly white British and more often female. It was only a handful of AZD1222 recipients who were seropositive at baseline. Increases in Spike-specific TCR breadth and depth were seen after two AZD1222 doses.

Looked up from germline, CDR1 is SGHDT and CDR2 is YYEEEE. V gave up 1 base and J gave up 5 bases, with 4 bases separating them. CDR3 length: 11 amino acids. Measured with immunoSEQ multiplex PCR; TCRdb has only the in-frame clones, and not every one. The data show around 170,000 clones, around 90% seen once. On this clone itself: Antigen specificity is unknown.

The gene calls are TRBV5-6 and TRBJ2-7; D is unclear. The sequence was collected from an adult who received the AZD1222 COVID-19 vaccine. The sample was peripheral blood, taken 28 days after the second AZD1222 dose. DNA of the CDR3: TGTGCCAGCAGCTTGACCCACGAGCAGTACTTC. It specifies CASSLTHEQYF.